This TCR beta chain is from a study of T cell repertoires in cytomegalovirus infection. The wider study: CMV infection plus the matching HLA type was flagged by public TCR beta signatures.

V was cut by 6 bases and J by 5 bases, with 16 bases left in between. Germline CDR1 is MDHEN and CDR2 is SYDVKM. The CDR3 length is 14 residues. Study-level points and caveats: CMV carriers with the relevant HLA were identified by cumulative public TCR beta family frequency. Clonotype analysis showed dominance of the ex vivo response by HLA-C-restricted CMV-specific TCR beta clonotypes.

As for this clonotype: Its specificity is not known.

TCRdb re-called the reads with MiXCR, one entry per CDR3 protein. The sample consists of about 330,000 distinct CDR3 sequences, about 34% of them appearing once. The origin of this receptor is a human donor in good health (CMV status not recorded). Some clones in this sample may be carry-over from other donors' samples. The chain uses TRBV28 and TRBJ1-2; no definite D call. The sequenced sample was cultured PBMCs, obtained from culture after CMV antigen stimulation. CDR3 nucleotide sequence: TGTGCCAGCAGCCGTGACACCGCCGATTATGGCTACACCTTC. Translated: CASSRDTADYGYTF.